Given below is one T cell receptor beta chain in context. This clone appeared once. It has no known antigen specificity. Base qualities were left out, and no much larger clone turns up one base away. This sample is part of a study of blood T cell repertoires in COVID-19 (dated by TCRdb to 2018 to 2021). Looking at the study overall: Samples covering the acute and convalescent phases of COVID-19 were provided by collaborators in the United States, Italy and Spain. The material from the prospective study consisted of cDNA or gDNA derived from T cells, B-cell-depleted T cells, or PBMCs. Deeply sampled blood TCRbeta repertoires from subjects exposed to, actively infected with, or recovered from COVID-19 were included in the dataset. The repertoires were released in a freely available public database meant as a resource for research on the immune response to SARS-CoV-2. The samples were drawn from the first 160 participants of the ongoing ImmuneRACE study and from 1,254 subjects provided by 6 global collaborators. Sample metadata almost always included a de-identified subject ID, COVID-19 status, age in years and sex. Where HLA class I and class II types were available, the types were taken from metadata supplied by the sample provider, not from assay-based typing. What the work shows at the level of the full study, not this receptor alone: The amount of clinical and demographic metadata varied by source and participant and was provided uncurated.

The immunoSEQ Assay, a bias-controlled multiplex PCR, was used to amplify TCRbeta CDR3 regions from genomic DNA. Per the original workflow: Nucleated cell counts per sample were estimated from amplification of reference gene primers within the assay. To quantify the absolute abundance of each unique TCRbeta CDR3 rearrangement, sequence reads were collapsed and filtered. For each sample, productive Simpson clonality was calculated as the square root of Simpson's diversity index over productive rearrangements. TCRdb stores this immuneACCESS table with in-frame sequences only. Part of the clones is absent; in the studies checked, under half of the shortfall reflects unresolved V genes, and no reason is known for the rest. The D gene and trimming were derived from the DNA, and the V and J assignments and clone size from that table. This sample has over 350,000 clones in its table, and approximately 90% of those were observed once. The ten largest account for around 0.94% of the sample.

Enrolling through a virtual design, the prospective study's participants ranged in age from roughly 18 to 89 years and lived across 24 United States geographic areas. In the prospective study, participants were assigned to cohorts based on the clinical history participants reported in a screening survey and a study questionnaire. Exposed participants had been in contact, within 2 weeks of entering the study, with a person who had a PCR-confirmed or clinician-diagnosed case of COVID-19. Each participant in the prospective study had whole blood, serum and a nasopharyngeal or oropharyngeal swab collected by mobile phlebotomists. Over an approximately two-month period, participants in the prospective study had the option of providing additional blood draws and questionnaires. Prospective study blood samples were shipped either frozen or at room temperature before DNA extraction. Including cysteine and phenylalanine, the CDR3 has 13 amino acids. Only the CDR3 portion is preserved as DNA: 39 bases, with reading frame beginning at the first base. The junction carries 11 bases between V and J, which are trimmed by 5 bases and 4 bases respectively.

The chain employs TRBV12-3 or TRBV12-4 and TRBJ1-1; TRBD1 could be the D gene, as 5 bases match. Sequencing was carried out using PBMCs or T cells enriched from blood (not recorded which). This TCR was sampled from a middle-aged woman who had been exposed to COVID-19. Here the CDR3 is given as CASSPDKGTEAFF. The nucleotide sequence reads as follows: TGTGCCAGCAGTCCGGACAAGGGCACTGAAGCTTTCTTT.